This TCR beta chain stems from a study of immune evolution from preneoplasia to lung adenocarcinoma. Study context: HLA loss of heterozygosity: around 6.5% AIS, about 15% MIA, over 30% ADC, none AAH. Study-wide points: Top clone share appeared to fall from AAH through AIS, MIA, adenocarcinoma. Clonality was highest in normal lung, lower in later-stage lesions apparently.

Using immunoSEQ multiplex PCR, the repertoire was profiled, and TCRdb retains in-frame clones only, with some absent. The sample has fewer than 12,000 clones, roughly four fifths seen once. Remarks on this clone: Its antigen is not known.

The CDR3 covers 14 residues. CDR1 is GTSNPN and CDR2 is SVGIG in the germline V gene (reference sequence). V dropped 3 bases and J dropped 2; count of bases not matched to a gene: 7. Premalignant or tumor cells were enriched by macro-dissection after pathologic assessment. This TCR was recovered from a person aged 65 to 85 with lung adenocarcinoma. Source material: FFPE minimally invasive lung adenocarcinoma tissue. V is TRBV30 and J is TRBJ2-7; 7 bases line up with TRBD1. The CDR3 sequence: CAWRPGQEPYEQYF. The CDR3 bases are TGTGCCTGGAGGCCCGGACAGGAACCCTACGAGCAGTACTTC.